This T cell receptor (beta chain) comes out of a study of T cells in Graves' hyperthyroidism and ophthalmopathy. Study-level results: Blood also held most thyroid clonotypes expanded beyond 0.001. Ophthalmopathy could be told apart from stable hyperthyroidism with a 13 V-J model. Ophthalmopathy was identified by the model a median 6.5 months ahead of onset.

This clonotype was found many times. Its specificity is unknown. Researchers took RNA transcripts and amplified the TCR beta CDR3 regions from them. The HTBI primer set was used in a first-round RT-PCR of the TCR CDR3. TCRdb recomputed calls from the multiplex PCR reads with MiXCR, one row per CDR3 protein. The data contain under 600,000 distinct CDR3 sequences, around 16% of them singletons. Each 10 ml fresh peripheral blood draw supplied the PBMCs. The TCR sequence derives from a woman aged 40 to 50 with Graves' ophthalmopathy. Sequences were obtained from blood.

CDR3 DNA sequence: TGTGCCAGCAGAGCGGGAGATGGGGAGACCCAGTACTTC. Encoded protein: CASRAGDGETQYF. V gene TRBV27 combines with J gene TRBJ2-5; 8 positions agree with TRBD2. V shed 6 bases and J 5 bases; nucleotides not matched to a gene: 5. Germline CDR1 is MNHEY and CDR2 is SMNVEV (reference sequence). The CDR3 covers 13 residues.